The rows below give T cell receptor beta chains drawn from one sample of a study of T cell responses to AZD1222 COVID-19 vaccine. Assay used: immunoSEQ multiplex PCR; TCRdb lists only in-frame clones, some missing. The sample has about 120,000 clones; about 90% are singletons. Source: peripheral blood, taken on day 0 of AZD1222 vaccination. These receptors were obtained from an adult in good health. Both conserved end residues are part of each CDR3. D genes are given only for firm matches. Not every row has a clone size; where given, it reads once, few, many or a size class.

>.|TRBV12-3/TRBV12-4|.|TRBJ1-1
CASSLGVNSAFF
TGTGCCAGCAGTTTAGGTGTCAACTCAGCTTTCTTT
>TRBD1|TRBV29-1|.|TRBJ1-2
CSVPRTGKEGYTF
TGCAGCGTCCCCAGGACAGGGAAGGAGGGCTACACCTTC
>.|TRBV9|.|TRBJ2-1
CASSGAQGNEQFF
TGTGCCAGCAGCGGGGCCCAAGGCAATGAGCAGTTCTTC
>TRBD1|TRBV2|.|TRBJ1-2
CARRDREIYGYTF
TGTGCCAGGCGGGACAGGGAAATCTATGGCTACACCTTC
>.|TRBV5-6|once|TRBJ1-2
CASSLGGRGANYGYTF
TGTGCCAGCAGCTTGGGGGGCAGGGGAGCTAACTATGGCTACACCTTC
>.|TRBV6-5|medium-sized|TRBJ1-1
CASSYNEGTEAFF
TGTGCCAGCAGTTACAACGAAGGCACTGAAGCTTTCTTT
>.|TRBV5-1|once|TRBJ1-2
CASSLEGQDYGYTF
TGCGCCAGCAGCTTGGAGGGGCAGGACTATGGCTACACCTTC
>.|TRBV10-2|.|TRBJ1-1
CASTAQGRVDTEAFF
TGCGCCAGCACCGCCCAGGGACGAGTGGACACTGAAGCTTTCTTT
>.|TRBV10-3|.|TRBJ1-5
CAISLDPANQPQHF
TGTGCCATCAGCCTCGACCCCGCCAATCAGCCCCAGCATTTT
>TRBD2|TRBV5-1|.|TRBJ2-3
CASSSSGGGTDTQYF
TGCGCCAGCAGCTCTAGCGGGGGGGGCACAGATACGCAGTATTTT
>.|TRBV27|once|TRBJ2-3
CASSWTDRPSADTQYF
TGTGCCAGCAGTTGGACCGACAGACCTAGCGCAGATACGCAGTATTTT
>TRBD1|TRBV7-2|.|TRBJ1-5
CASSPTGGFQPQHF
TGTGCCAGCAGCCCCACAGGGGGTTTTCAGCCCCAGCATTTT
>.|TRBV9|.|TRBJ2-3
CASSVGQGTSTDTQYF
TGTGCCAGCAGCGTAGGTCAGGGTACTAGCACAGATACGCAGTATTTT
>.|TRBV28|.|TRBJ1-3
CASSFLTGRKGNTIYF
TGTGCCAGCAGCTTCCTAACAGGGAGGAAAGGAAACACCATATATTTT
>.|TRBV29-1|.|TRBJ2-2
CSVGRESLNTGELFF
TGCAGCGTTGGACGAGAATCTCTGAACACCGGGGAGCTGTTTTTT
>.|TRBV9|.|TRBJ1-2
CASSVVSRQVGPYTF
TGTGCCAGCAGCGTAGTAAGTCGGCAAGTCGGGCCCTACACCTTC
>.|TRBV6-6|.|TRBJ1-5
CASSSNTQPQHF
TGTGCCAGCAGCTCAAATACGCAGCCCCAGCATTTT
>.|TRBV5-1|.|TRBJ1-6
CASSLEGESRNSPLHF
TGCGCCAGCAGCTTGGAAGGGGAATCGCGTAATTCACCCCTCCACTTT
>TRBD2|TRBV5-1|.|TRBJ2-1
CASSLFSGGQTYNEQFF
TGCGCCAGCAGCTTATTTAGCGGGGGTCAAACCTACAATGAGCAGTTCTTC
>.|TRBV7-2|.|TRBJ1-5
CASRGSGSLDSNQPQHF
TGTGCCAGCAGAGGATCCGGGTCATTGGATAGCAATCAGCCCCAGCATTTT
>.|TRBV6-5|.|TRBJ2-1
CASRGTPNNEQFF
TGTGCCAGCAGAGGGACTCCGAACAATGAGCAGTTCTTC
>TRBD1|TRBV5-1|.|TRBJ2-5
CASSFPGQEETQYF
TGCGCCAGCAGCTTCCCGGGACAGGAGGAGACCCAGTACTTC
>TRBD1|TRBV5-4|.|TRBJ1-2
CASSLEQGAVGYTF
TGTGCCAGCAGCTTGGAACAGGGGGCCGTTGGCTACACCTTC